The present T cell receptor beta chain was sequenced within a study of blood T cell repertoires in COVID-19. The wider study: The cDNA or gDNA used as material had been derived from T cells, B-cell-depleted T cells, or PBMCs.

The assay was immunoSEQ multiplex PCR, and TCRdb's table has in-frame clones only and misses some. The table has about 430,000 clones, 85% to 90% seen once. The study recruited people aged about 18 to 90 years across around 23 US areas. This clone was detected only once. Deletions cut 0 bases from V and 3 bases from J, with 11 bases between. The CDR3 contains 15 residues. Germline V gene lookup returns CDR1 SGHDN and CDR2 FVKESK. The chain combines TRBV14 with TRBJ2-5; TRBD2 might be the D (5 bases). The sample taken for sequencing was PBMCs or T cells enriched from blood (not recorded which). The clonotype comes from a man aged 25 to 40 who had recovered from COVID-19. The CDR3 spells CASSQDPGLKETQYF. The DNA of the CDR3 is TGTGCCAGCAGCCAAGATCCTGGACTGAAAGAGACCCAGTACTTC.